The clone carrying this T cell receptor (beta chain) has a count of ten or more. This record comes from a study of blood T cell repertoires in COVID-19. As for the study in general: Samples taken during acute and convalescent COVID-19 were collected in the United States, Italy and Spain.

Germline V CDR1 and CDR2: LGHNA, YSLEER. Trimming took 1 base from V and 4 from J, leaving 14 bases between them. The CDR3 is 16 amino acids. In the authors' workflow: Researchers report that nucleated cell counts were estimated from reference gene primer amplification. Libraries were prepared by immunoSEQ multiplex PCR; TCRdb keeps only in-frame clonotypes and omits some of them. V and J calls and clone size come straight from that table; D and trimming were deduced from the DNA. The sample carries about 140,000 clones, roughly 90% recorded once. The V gene is TRBV4-3, the J gene TRBJ2-1; D is possibly TRBD2 (6 bases). The specimen sequenced was peripheral blood. The receptor was derived from a man aged 45-60 years with active or convalescent COVID-19. CDR3 coding DNA: TGCGCCAGCAGCCAAGGGTACCGGGGGATATACAATGAGCAGTTCTTC. Residues: CASSQGYRGIYNEQFF.